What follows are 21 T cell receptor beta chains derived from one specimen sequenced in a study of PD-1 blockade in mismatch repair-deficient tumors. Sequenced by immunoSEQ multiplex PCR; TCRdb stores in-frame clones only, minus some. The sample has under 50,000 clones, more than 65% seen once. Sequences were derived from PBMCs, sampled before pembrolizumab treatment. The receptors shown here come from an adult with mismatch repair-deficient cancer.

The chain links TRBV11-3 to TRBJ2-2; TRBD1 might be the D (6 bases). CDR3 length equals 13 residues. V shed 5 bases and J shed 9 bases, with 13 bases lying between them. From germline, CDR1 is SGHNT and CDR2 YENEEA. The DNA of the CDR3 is TGTGCCAGCAGCGTAGGGGGACGAAGGGAGCTGTTTTTT. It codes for CASSVGGRRELFF.

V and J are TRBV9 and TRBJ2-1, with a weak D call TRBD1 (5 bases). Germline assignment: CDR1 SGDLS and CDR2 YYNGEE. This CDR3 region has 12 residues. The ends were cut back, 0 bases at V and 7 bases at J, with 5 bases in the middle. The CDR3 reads CASSVGQNEQFF. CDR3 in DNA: TGTGCCAGCAGCGTAGGACAGAATGAGCAGTTCTTC.

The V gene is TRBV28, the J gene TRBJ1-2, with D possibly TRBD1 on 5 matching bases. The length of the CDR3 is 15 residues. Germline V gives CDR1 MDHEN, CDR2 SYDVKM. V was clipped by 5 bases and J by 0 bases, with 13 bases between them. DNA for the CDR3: TGTGCCAGCAGTGGGGGTCAGATAGCTAACTATGGCTACACCTTC. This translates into CASSGGQIANYGYTF.

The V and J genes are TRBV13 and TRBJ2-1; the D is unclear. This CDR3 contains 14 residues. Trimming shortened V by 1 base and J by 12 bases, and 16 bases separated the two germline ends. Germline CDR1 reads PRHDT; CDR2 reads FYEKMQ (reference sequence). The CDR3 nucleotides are TGTGCCAGCAGCTTAGAGGTTAATAGGTTTGGGCAGTTCTTC. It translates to CASSLEVNRFGQFF.

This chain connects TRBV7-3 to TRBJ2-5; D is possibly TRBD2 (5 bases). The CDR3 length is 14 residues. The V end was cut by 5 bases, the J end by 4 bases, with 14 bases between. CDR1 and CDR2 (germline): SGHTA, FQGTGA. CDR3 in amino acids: CASSPTGIAETQYF. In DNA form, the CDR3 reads TGTGCCAGCAGCCCAACCGGGATCGCAGAGACCCAGTACTTC.

The CDR3 DNA reads as TGTGCCAGCAGTACCCGCGGACTAGCGGGGGGGAGGGACTACGAGCAGTACTTC. This gives the protein CASSTRGLAGGRDYEQYF. The rearrangement joins TRBV25-1 to TRBJ2-7, with 15 bases aligning to TRBD2. Germline CDR1 reads MGHDK; CDR2 reads SYGVNS. Germline trimming cut 5 bases from V and 3 bases from J; bases unmatched to any gene: 11. The CDR3 has 18 residues.

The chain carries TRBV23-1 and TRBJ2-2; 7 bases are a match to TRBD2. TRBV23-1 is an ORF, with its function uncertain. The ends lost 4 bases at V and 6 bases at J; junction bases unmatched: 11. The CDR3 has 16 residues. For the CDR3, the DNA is TGCGCCAGCAGTCCTCGCGGCGGGAGCACTGCCGGGGAGCTGTTTTTT. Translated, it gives CASSPRGGSTAGELFF.

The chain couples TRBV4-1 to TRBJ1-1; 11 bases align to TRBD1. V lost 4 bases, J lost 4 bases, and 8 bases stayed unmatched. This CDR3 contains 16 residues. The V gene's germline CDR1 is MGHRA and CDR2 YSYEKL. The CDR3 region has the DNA TGCGCCAGCAGCCGCCCCTTGGACAGGGGGCCCACTGAAGCTTTCTTT. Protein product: CASSRPLDRGPTEAFF.

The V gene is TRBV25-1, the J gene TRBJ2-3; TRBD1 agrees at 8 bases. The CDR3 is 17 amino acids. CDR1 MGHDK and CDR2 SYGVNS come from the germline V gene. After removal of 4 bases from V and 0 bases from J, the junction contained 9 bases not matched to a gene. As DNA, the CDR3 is TGTGCCAGCAGTGCACCCCGGACAGGGCCTAGCACAGATACGCAGTATTTT. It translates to CASSAPRTGPSTDTQYF.

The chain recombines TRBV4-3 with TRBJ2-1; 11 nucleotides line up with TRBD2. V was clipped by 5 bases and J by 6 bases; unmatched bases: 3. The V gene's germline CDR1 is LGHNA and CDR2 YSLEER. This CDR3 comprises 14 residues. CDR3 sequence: CASSFGTSGNEQFF. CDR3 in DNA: TGCGCCAGCAGCTTCGGGACTAGCGGCAATGAGCAGTTCTTC.

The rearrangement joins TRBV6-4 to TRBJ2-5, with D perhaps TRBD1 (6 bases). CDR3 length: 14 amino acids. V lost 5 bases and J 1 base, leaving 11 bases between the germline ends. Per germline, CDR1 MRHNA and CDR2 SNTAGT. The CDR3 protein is CASSTGNAQETQYF. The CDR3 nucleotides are TGTGCCAGCAGTACAGGGAACGCCCAAGAGACCCAGTACTTC.

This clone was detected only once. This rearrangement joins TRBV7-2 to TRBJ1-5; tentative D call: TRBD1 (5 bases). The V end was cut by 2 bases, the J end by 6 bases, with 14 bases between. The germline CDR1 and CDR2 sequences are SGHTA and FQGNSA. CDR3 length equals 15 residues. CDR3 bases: TGTGCCAGCAGCTTAACTAAGCCCGGGGCTCAGCCCCAGCATTTT. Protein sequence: CASSLTKPGAQPQHF.

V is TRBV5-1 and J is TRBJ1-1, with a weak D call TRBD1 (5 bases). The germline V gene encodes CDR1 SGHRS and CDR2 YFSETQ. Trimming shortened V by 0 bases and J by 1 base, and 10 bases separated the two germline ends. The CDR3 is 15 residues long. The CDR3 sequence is CASSLAQGPNTEAFF. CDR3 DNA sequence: TGCGCCAGCAGCTTGGCGCAGGGCCCGAACACTGAAGCTTTCTTT.

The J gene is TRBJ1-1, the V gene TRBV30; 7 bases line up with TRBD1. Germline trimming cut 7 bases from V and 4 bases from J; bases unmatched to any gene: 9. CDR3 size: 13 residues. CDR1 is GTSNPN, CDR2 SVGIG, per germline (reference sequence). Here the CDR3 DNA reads TGTGCCTCCTCACCTAGGGGGCGCACTGAAGCTTTCTTT. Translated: CASSPRGRTEAFF.

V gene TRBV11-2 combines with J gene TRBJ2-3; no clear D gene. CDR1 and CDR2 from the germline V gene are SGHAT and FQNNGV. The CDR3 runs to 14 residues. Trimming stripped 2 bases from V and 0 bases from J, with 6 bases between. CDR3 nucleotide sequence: TGTGCCAGCAGCTTACTTATTAGCACAGATACGCAGTATTTT. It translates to CASSLLISTDTQYF. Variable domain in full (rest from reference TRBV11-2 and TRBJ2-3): EAGVAQSPRYKIIEKRQSVAFWCNPISGHATLYWYQQILGQGPKLLIQFQNNGVVDDSQLPKDRFSAERLKGVDSTLKIQPAKLEDSAVYLCASSLLISTDTQYFGPGTRLTVL.

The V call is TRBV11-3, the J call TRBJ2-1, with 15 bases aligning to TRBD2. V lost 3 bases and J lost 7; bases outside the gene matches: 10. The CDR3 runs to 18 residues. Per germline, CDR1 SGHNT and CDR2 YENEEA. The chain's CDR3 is CASSLGLAGGAPFNEQFF. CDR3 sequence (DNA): TGTGCCAGCAGCTTGGGACTAGCGGGGGGTGCTCCCTTTAATGAGCAGTTCTTC. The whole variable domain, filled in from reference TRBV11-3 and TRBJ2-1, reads EAGVVQSPRYKIIEKKQPVAFWCNPISGHNTLYWYLQNLGQGPELLIRYENEEAVDDSQLPKDRFSAERLKGVDSTLKIQPAELGDSAVYLCASSLGLAGGAPFNEQFFGPGTRLTVL.

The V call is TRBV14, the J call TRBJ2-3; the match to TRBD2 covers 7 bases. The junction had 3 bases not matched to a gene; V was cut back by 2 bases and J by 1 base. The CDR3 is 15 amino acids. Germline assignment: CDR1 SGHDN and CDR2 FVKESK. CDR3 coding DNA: TGTGCCAGCAGCCAACCCAGCGGGGGCACAGATACGCAGTATTTT. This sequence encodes CASSQPSGGTDTQYF.

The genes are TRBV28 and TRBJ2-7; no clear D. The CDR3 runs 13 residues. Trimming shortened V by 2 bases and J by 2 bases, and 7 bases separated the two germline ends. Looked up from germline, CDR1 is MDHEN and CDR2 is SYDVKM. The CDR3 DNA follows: TGTGCCAGCAGTTTAACCGCCGCCTACGAGCAGTACTTC. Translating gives CASSLTAAYEQYF.

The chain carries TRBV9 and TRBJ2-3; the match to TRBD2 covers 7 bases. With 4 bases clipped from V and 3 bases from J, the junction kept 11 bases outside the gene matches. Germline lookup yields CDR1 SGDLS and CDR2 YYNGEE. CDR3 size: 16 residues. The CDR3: CASSSGDLGGTDTQYF. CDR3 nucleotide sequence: TGTGCCAGCAGCTCCGGGGACTTGGGAGGGACAGATACGCAGTATTTT.

The CDR3 DNA reads as TGTGCCAGTAGTGGGTTAGCGGGAGGGACAGATACGCAGTATTTT. Its translation is CASSGLAGGTDTQYF. The V call is TRBV19, the J call TRBJ2-3, with 11 positions matching TRBD2. The germline CDR1 and CDR2 sequences are LNHDA and SQIVND (reference sequence). The trim removed 5 bases at V and 3 bases at J, leaving 4 bases unmatched. CDR3 length equals 15 residues.

The chain's CDR3 is CASSEMVPTSGYAGTQYF. In DNA form, the CDR3 reads TGTGCCAGCAGTGAAATGGTCCCGACTAGCGGTTACGCGGGGACCCAGTACTTC. This chain joins TRBV6-1 and TRBJ2-5, with 9 nucleotides matching TRBD2. V lost 2 bases, J lost 7 bases, and 17 bases stayed unmatched. CDR3 length equals 18 residues. Germline V CDR1 and CDR2: MNHNS, SASEGT.